The 22 T cell receptor beta chains below were found in one sample sequenced in a study of CD8 T cells in ankylosing spondylitis. From the 5' RACE reads, TCRdb called clonotypes with MiXCR, one entry per CDR3 protein. The sample contains about 130,000 distinct CDR3 sequences, 9.3% of which appear only once. Sample: blood, either unsorted or a sorted T cell fraction (not recorded which). The origin of the receptors is a male donor with ankylosing spondylitis or in good health (not recorded which).

The table lists this clonotype with many counts. The gene calls are TRBV6-5 and TRBJ1-3, with D unclear. Trimming stripped 0 bases from V and 0 bases from J, with 12 bases between. The CDR3 extends over 17 amino acids. The germline gives CDR1 MNHEY, CDR2 SVGAGI. DNA of the CDR3: TGTGCCAGCAGTTACTCGGCCCGGGATAACTCTGGAAACACCATATATTTT. It is translated as CASSYSARDNSGNTIYF.

In this sample, this clonotype turned up many times. The V call is TRBV7-2, the J call TRBJ2-3, with D possibly TRBD2 on 6 matching bases. Trimming removed 6 bases from V and 0 bases from J, with 19 bases in between. Per germline, CDR1 SGHTA and CDR2 FQGNSA. The CDR3 loop spans 17 amino acids. The CDR3 sequence: CASRTRFRAGSTDTQYF. The CDR3 DNA reads as TGTGCCAGCAGGACCCGGTTTCGAGCGGGCAGCACAGATACGCAGTATTTT.

This clonotype was seen a few times. V and J are TRBV5-6 and TRBJ2-3, with 11 bases identical to TRBD2. Trimming at V came to 3 bases and at J to 6 bases, leaving 3 bases not matched to a gene. This CDR3 comprises 14 residues. The germline V gene encodes CDR1 SGHDT and CDR2 YYEEEE. The CDR3 DNA reads as TGTGCCAGCAGCTCACTAGCGGGAGTGGATACGCAGTATTTT. Translation: CASSSLAGVDTQYF.

This clonotype was seen many times. The chain couples TRBV21-1 to TRBJ2-1. TRBV21-1 is a documented pseudogene. The length of the CDR3 is 14 residues. The DNA of the CDR3 is TGTGCCAGCAGCAAATGTTGGGTCGCGAATGAGCAGTTCTTC. Translating it yields CASSKCWVANEQFF.

This clonotype was seen at least ten times. V gene TRBV20-1 combines with J gene TRBJ2-3; 7 bases agree with TRBD2. The V segment lost 1 base and the J segment 3 bases; nucleotides outside the gene matches: 4. This CDR3 spans 14 amino acids. Germline CDR1 reads DFQATT; CDR2 reads SNEGSKA (reference sequence). Written as DNA, the CDR3 is TGCAGTGCTAGAGTAGCGGGTAGGACAGATACGCAGTATTTT. Encoded protein: CSARVAGRTDTQYF.

This rearrangement joins TRBV28 to TRBJ2-7; 7 bases map to TRBD2. CDR1 is MDHEN, CDR2 SYDVKM, per germline. The junction had 11 bases not matched to a gene; V was cut back by 4 bases and J by 2 bases. The CDR3 consists of 16 residues. The DNA of the CDR3 is TGTGCCAGCAGTTCACTGACCGGGACTACCGCCTACGAGCAGTACTTC. This sequence encodes CASSSLTGTTAYEQYF.

This clonotype has at least ten counts. This rearrangement joins TRBV20-1 to TRBJ2-2, with D maybe TRBD2 (5 bases). V shed 0 bases and J shed 0 bases, with 14 bases lying between them. The CDR3 runs 17 residues. Germline V gene sequence: CDR1 DFQATT, CDR2 SNEGSKA (reference sequence). The DNA of the CDR3 is TGCAGTGCTAGAGATCAAACGGGGTTACCGAACACCGGGGAGCTGTTTTTT. Translated, it gives CSARDQTGLPNTGELFF.

This clonotype appeared many times. The CDR3 sequence: CASSWAGGTDTQYF. The CDR3 DNA reads as TGTGCCAGCAGTTGGGCGGGGGGCACAGATACGCAGTATTTT. The chain combines TRBV12-3 or TRBV12-4 with TRBJ2-3, with 7 bases fitting TRBD2. V was clipped by 4 bases and J by 1 base; unmatched bases: 2. This CDR3 region has 14 residues.

This chain joins TRBV12-3 or TRBV12-4 and TRBJ2-7, with 12 positions matching TRBD2. The CDR3 has 16 amino acids. Trimming removed 3 bases from V and 6 bases from J; junction bases left unmatched: 9. Written as DNA, the CDR3 is TGTGCCAGCAGTTTCTCTAGCGGGAGGGCCGACTTCGAGCAGTACTTC. Protein: CASSFSSGRADFEQYF.

The chain links TRBV27 to TRBJ2-7; 8 bases agree with TRBD1. V lost 5 bases to trimming and J lost 3 bases; unmatched junction nucleotides: 6. Germline CDR1 is MNHEY and CDR2 is SMNVEV (reference sequence). The CDR3 is made up of 14 amino acids. For the CDR3, the DNA is TGTGCCAGCAGTCCCACCACAGGGGGCTACGAGCAGTACTTC. Translated, it gives CASSPTTGGYEQYF.

The rearrangement joins TRBV20-1 to TRBJ2-7; TRBD2 agrees at 7 bases. Per germline, CDR1 DFQATT and CDR2 SNEGSKA (reference sequence). This CDR3 has 14 amino acids. V was pared by 5 bases and J by 0 bases, with 7 bases of the junction left unmatched. Here the CDR3 reads CSAPSSGLSYEQYF. DNA of the CDR3: TGCAGTGCTCCTTCTAGCGGTCTCTCCTACGAGCAGTACTTC.

This clonotype was counted ten times or more. The V call is TRBV6-5, the J call TRBJ2-7, with D unresolved. The CDR3 spans 11 residues. Germline CDR1 MNHEY, CDR2 SVGAGI. The germline V and J ends were trimmed by 6 bases and 0 bases, with 3 bases remaining between them. The CDR3 DNA reads TGTGCCAGCAGGAGCTCCTACGAGCAGTACTTC. This sequence encodes CASRSSYEQYF.

In this sample, this clonotype turned up a few times. V gene TRBV27 combines with J gene TRBJ2-7, with 9 bases matching TRBD2. There are 17 residues in the CDR3. The germline gives CDR1 MNHEY, CDR2 SMNVEV (reference sequence). Germline trimming cut 5 bases from V and 7 bases from J; bases unmatched to any gene: 18. The CDR3 loop is CASSPSRVASGTGEQYF. The CDR3 DNA reads TGTGCCAGCAGTCCCTCTCGGGTGGCTAGCGGGACGGGGGAGCAGTACTTC.

Only a few counts were recorded for this clonotype. The CDR3 DNA follows: TGCAGTGCTAAGTGGGCGGGAGGGACCTACGAGCAGTACTTC. Amino acid sequence: CSAKWAGGTYEQYF. The chain is built from TRBV20-1 and TRBJ2-7; TRBD2 matches at 9 bases. The V and J ends lost 4 bases and 2 bases, in that order; junction bases with no gene match: 6. CDR1 is DFQATT, CDR2 SNEGSKA, per germline (reference sequence). The CDR3 has 14 amino acids.

This clonotype was recorded many times. DNA of the CDR3: TGTGCCAGCAGCTTAATTCTAGCGGGAGGCACAGATACGCAGTATTTT. Protein sequence: CASSLILAGGTDTQYF. V gene TRBV7-3 combines with J gene TRBJ2-3, with 10 nucleotides matching TRBD2. CDR3 length: 16 residues. Per germline, CDR1 SGHTA and CDR2 FQGTGA. Trimming took 1 base from V and 1 from J; bases not matched to a gene: 2.

This clonotype occurred a few times. The chain is built from TRBV3-1 and TRBJ2-7, with D possibly TRBD1 on 6 matching bases. The CDR3 totals 13 residues. Germline V gives CDR1 LGHDT, CDR2 YNNKEL (reference sequence). V was trimmed by 6 bases and J by 4 bases, leaving 13 bases between them. The CDR3 sequence is CASRLSGAYEQYF. The DNA of the CDR3 is TGTGCCAGCAGACTCTCAGGGGCGTACGAGCAGTACTTC.

This clonotype has at least ten counts. The chain links TRBV28 to TRBJ1-2; perhaps TRBD1 as D (5 bases). The CDR3 has 14 amino acids. The germline V gene has CDR1 MDHEN and CDR2 SYDVKM. DNA for the CDR3: TGTGCGACCAAGGACACAGACAAACCATCTGGCTACACCTTC. It yields the protein CATKDTDKPSGYTF.

This clonotype has at least ten counts. V is TRBV7-2 and J is TRBJ2-5; D may be TRBD2 (5 bases). Trimming took 5 bases from V and 7 from J, leaving 20 bases between them. The CDR3 runs to 15 residues. CDR1 is SGHTA and CDR2 is FQGNSA in the germline V gene. CDR3: CASSPPTSLHVTQYF. Written as DNA, the CDR3 is TGTGCCAGCAGCCCACCAACTAGTTTGCACGTGACCCAGTACTTC. The entire variable domain, with the rest obtained from reference TRBV7-2 and TRBJ2-5, is as follows: GAGVSQSPSNKVTEKGKDVELRCDPISGHTALYWYRQSLGQGLEFLIYFQGNSAPDKSGLPSDRFSAERTGGSVSTLTIQRTQQEDSAVYLCASSPPTSLHVTQYFGPGTRLLVL.

Only a few counts were recorded for this clonotype. The rearrangement uses TRBV7-8 and TRBJ2-2; 7 nucleotides align to TRBD2. Germline V gene sequence: CDR1 SGHVS, CDR2 FQNEAQ. The CDR3 sequence is 17 residues long. V lost 3 bases, J lost 1 base, and 8 bases stayed unmatched. The chain's CDR3 is CASSFSPGLLNTGELFF. As DNA, the CDR3 is TGTGCCAGCAGCTTCTCTCCGGGACTATTGAACACCGGGGAGCTGTTTTTT.

This clonotype was detected many times. The V and J genes are TRBV12-5 and TRBJ2-1, with 9 bases that match TRBD1. Germline-derived CDR1 and CDR2 are LGHNT and FRNRAP. The CDR3 covers 14 residues. V shed 6 bases and J 11 bases; nucleotides not matched to a gene: 11. CDR3 sequence: CASGTGTGTMKQFF. CDR3 DNA: TGTGCTAGTGGAACCGGGACAGGGACGATGAAGCAGTTCTTC.

This clonotype was detected a few times. This chain connects TRBV28 to TRBJ2-7, with TRBD1 identical over 7 bases. V trimming: 7 bases; J trimming: 3 bases; junction bases outside the gene matches: 9. This CDR3 has 14 amino acids. CDR1 and CDR2 (germline): MDHEN, SYDVKM. The CDR3 DNA follows: TGTGCCAGCACTAATGGACAGGTGATCTACGAGCAGTACTTC. It translates to CASTNGQVIYEQYF.

This clonotype has a count of ten or more. The chain has TRBV5-1 and TRBJ2-1; 8 positions agree with TRBD2. With V trimmed by 5 bases and J by 4 bases, 11 bases remained unmatched. Germline loops: CDR1 SGHRS, CDR2 YFSETQ. This CDR3 has 16 residues. The CDR3 sequence is CASRKIAGSPYNEQFF. The CDR3 DNA sequence: TGCGCCAGCAGAAAAATAGCGGGATCCCCTTACAATGAGCAGTTCTTC.